The present entry profiles one T cell receptor (beta chain) with its context. It has no known antigen specificity. Base qualities are not recorded, but no much larger clone differs from it by a single base. CD8 naive samples were obtained by positive selection for CCR7 among CD45RO-negative cells, yielding a CD45RA+CCR7+ population from which TemRA cells were excluded. Healthy HIV-negative adults with no recently reported acute infections or vaccinations were included as donors. All donors were Caucasian adults living in Nashville, Tennessee, USA. Blood was obtained by leukapheresis, after which PBMCs were separated by Ficoll-Histopaque density gradient centrifugation and cryopreserved in liquid nitrogen vapor phase. Purity and quantity of every magnetically sorted T cell population were checked by analytical flow cytometry. Genomic DNA was isolated from each sorted fraction and quantified by UV absorbance on a Nanodrop 2000c.

The sample belongs to a study of shared clonotypes between healthy human individuals (TCRdb year 2020). Background on the whole study: The cohort included a few men and a couple of women between 18 and 49 years of age. For each donor, three plates each were used for CD4 naive and CD4 memory, two plates were used for CD8 naive, and one plate was used for CD8 memory. To estimate repertoire size and how much clonotypes are shared between individuals, the study performed deep sequencing of blood TCR repertoires from five healthy adults. Per donor, leukapheresis produced somewhere between about 0.9 and 9.5 billion PBMCs. Libraries were prepared and TCR repertoires were sequenced by different laboratories using diverse techniques, in order to increase sequencing depth and limit assay-specific biases.

Looking up the germline V gene (reference sequence) yields CDR1 LNHDA and CDR2 SQIVND. Compared with germline, V lacks 5 bases and J lacks 1 base; bases without a gene match: 13. The CDR3 covers 17 residues, taking in both the cysteine and the phenylalanine. The read is trimmed to its CDR3 DNA, 51 bases read in frame from base 1. Using the deep immunoSEQ assay, multiplex PCR amplified TCR CDR3 regions from genomic DNA. Genomic DNA extracted from each cell subset was distributed evenly over all wells of several immunoSEQ 96-well plates, and each plate served as one replicate. Each replicate PCR for sorted subsets received about 0.2 ug genomic DNA, equal to tens of thousands of T cell genomes. Purified libraries were measured with a Qubit 3.0 fluorometer, size-checked on a Bioanalyzer 2100, and measured again with the KAPA Library Quantification kit. A separate single-read 150-cycle Illumina NextSeq 550 flow cell was used to sequence each immunoSEQ 96-well plate. From the authors' description of their analysis: The immunoSEQ output contained only junctional sequences without quality scores, so filtering could not match that applied to full-length reads. Sequences were annotated with PyIR, a Python wrapper for IgBLAST v1.9, and V/J genes and CDR3 were assigned using IMGT germline references. Any read was removed if the V/J assignment was weak (E-value above 1e-6), the CDR3 was missing, or the read contained stop codons, out-of-frame junctions, or ambiguous translated residues. V3J clonotypes were defined as sequences sharing an identical inferred V gene, J gene, and CDR3 amino acid sequence. Percentage overlap between repertoires was calculated by dividing the number of shared unique clonotypes by the size of the smaller repertoire. Three approaches were used to assess repertoire richness: RTK rarefaction, the Chao1 estimator, and Recon v2.1 estimates of unobserved clonotypes. For all TCRbeta clonotypes obtained by the gDNA method from a few donors, generation probabilities were computed with OLGA. The immuneACCESS repertoire file appears here via TCRdb, limited to in-frame rearrangements. These files lack a portion of the clones; in checked studies, under half of the deficit traces to unresolved V genes, and the cause of the others is not known. V and J calls and clone size follow that table, whereas D and trimming were derived from the DNA. The sample has around 2,100,000 clones on record, roughly 95% of them singletons. The ten largest clones represent more than 0.9% of the sample.

Broad study findings and their caveats: Larger estimated clonotype richness was generally found for naive subsets than for memory subsets. Compared with non-shared clonotypes, the clonotypes found in all four sorted-subset donors had higher generation probabilities. Pairwise subsampling indicated that sequencing depth was expected to affect the degree of clonotype sharing among donors. Sampling was restricted to blood, and TCR repertoires in tissue are likely to differ from TCR repertoires in blood. Because the study included a small number of donors, the genetic and exposure-history diversity represented was limited. Even with the large sequencing depth, rarefaction of the sorted-subset datasets indicated that sequencing was incomplete. Sharing across a handful of donors was observed for approximately 5% of naive CD4, about 3.2% of naive CD8, over 2% of memory CD4, and roughly 0.4% of memory CD8 clonotypes.

The rearranged segments are TRBV19 and TRBJ1-1, and TRBD1 matches 7 of the central bases. The receptor comes from a man younger than 35 in good health. Input material: naive CD8+ T cells sorted from blood. In light of the paper, this sample's cell subset or site label describes: CD45RA+CCR7+. The bases are TGTGCCAGTAGTGGCCCCCTAGGGGGCTGGGAGAACACTGAAGCTTTCTTT. Its protein product is CASSGPLGGWENTEAFF.